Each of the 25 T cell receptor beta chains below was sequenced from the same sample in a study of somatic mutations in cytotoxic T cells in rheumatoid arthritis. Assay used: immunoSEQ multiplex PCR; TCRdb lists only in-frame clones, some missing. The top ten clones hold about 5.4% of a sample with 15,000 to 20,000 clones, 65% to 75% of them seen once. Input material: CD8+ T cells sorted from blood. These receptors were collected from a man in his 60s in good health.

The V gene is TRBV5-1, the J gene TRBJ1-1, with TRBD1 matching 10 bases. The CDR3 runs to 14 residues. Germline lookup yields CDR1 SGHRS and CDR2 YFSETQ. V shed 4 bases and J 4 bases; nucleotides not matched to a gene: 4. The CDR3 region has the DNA TGCGCCAGCAGCCTTAGGACAGGGGGCACTGAAGCTTTCTTT. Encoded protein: CASSLRTGGTEAFF. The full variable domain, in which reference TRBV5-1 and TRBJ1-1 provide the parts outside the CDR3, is KAGVTQTPRYLIKTRGQQVTLSCSPISGHRSVSWYQQTPGQGLQFLFEYFSETQRNKGNFPGRFSGRQFSNSRSEMNVSTLELGDSALYLCASSLRTGGTEAFFGQGTRLTVV.

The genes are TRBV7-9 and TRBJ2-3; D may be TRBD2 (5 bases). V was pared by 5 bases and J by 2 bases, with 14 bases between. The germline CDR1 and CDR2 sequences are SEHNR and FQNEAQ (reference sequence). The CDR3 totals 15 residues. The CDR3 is CASSHISDSTDTQYF. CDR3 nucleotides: TGTGCCAGCAGCCACATTAGCGACTCCACAGATACGCAGTATTTT.

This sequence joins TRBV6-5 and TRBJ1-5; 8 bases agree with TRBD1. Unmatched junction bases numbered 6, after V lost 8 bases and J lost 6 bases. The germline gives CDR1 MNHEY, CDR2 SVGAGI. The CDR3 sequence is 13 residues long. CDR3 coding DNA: TGTGCCAGCGGTTCCAGGGGGCGTCAGCCCCAGCATTTT. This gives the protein CASGSRGRQPQHF.

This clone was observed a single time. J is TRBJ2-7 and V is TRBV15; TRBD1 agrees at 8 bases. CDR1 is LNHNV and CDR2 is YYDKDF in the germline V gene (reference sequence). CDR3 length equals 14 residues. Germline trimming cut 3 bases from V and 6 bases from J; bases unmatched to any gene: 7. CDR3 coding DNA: TGTGCCACCAGCAGCCGTACAGGGGGTGGCGAGCAGTACTTC. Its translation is CATSSRTGGGEQYF.

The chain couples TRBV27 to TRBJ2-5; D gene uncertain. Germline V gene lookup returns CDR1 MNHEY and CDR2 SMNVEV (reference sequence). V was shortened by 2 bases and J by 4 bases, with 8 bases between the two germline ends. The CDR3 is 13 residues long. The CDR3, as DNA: TGTGCCAGCAGTTTAAGTCCGGGAGAGACCCAGTACTTC. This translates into CASSLSPGETQYF.

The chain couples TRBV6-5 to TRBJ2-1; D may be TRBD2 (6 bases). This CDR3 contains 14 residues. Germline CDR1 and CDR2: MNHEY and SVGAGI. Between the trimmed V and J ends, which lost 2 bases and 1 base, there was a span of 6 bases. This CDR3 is CASSYGGSYNEQFF. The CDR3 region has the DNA TGTGCCAGCAGTTACGGGGGGTCCTACAATGAGCAGTTCTTC.

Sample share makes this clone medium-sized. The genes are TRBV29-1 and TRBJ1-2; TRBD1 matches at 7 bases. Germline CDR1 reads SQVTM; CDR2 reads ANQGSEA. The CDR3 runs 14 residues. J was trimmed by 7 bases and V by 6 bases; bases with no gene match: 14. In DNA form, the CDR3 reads TGCAGCGTGGAGCCACAGGGGCGTTTAGGTGGCTACACCTTC. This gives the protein CSVEPQGRLGGYTF.

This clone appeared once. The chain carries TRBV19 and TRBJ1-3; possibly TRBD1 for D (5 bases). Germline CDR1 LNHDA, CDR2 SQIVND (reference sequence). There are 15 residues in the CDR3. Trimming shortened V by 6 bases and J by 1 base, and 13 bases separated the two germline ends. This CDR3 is CASRLVGTSGNTIYF. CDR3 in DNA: TGTGCCAGTAGGCTTGTCGGGACTTCTGGAAACACCATATATTTT.

CDR3 nucleotide sequence: TGTGCCAGCAGCCCAGGATCCCCCCATGAGCAGTTCTTC. Translating gives CASSPGSPHEQFF. The chain links TRBV7-8 to TRBJ2-1; D gene ambiguous. In germline, CDR1 is SGHVS, CDR2 FQNEAQ. The V and J ends lost 5 bases and 8 bases respectively, with 13 bases between them. The CDR3 covers 13 residues.

CDR3: CASSLPYTGELFF. In nucleotides, the CDR3 is TGTGCCAGCAGCTTACCCTACACCGGGGAGCTGTTTTTT. This chain links TRBV11-2 with TRBJ2-2; D is uncertain. V was pared by 2 bases and J by 3 bases, with 4 bases between. The CDR3 spans 13 residues. Looked up from germline, CDR1 is SGHAT and CDR2 is FQNNGV.

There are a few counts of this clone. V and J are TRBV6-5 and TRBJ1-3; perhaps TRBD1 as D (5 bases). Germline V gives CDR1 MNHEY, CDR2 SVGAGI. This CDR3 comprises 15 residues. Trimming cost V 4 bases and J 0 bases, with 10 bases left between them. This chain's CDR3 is CASSSDSNSGNTIYF. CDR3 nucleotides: TGTGCCAGCAGTTCCGACAGCAACTCTGGAAACACCATATATTTT.

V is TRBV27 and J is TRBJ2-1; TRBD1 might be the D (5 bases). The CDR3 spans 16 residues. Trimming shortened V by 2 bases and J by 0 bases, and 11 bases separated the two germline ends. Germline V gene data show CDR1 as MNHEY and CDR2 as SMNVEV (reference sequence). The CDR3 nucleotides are TGTGCCAGCAGTTTAAGCCAGGGCTTCTCCTACAATGAGCAGTTCTTC. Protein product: CASSLSQGFSYNEQFF.

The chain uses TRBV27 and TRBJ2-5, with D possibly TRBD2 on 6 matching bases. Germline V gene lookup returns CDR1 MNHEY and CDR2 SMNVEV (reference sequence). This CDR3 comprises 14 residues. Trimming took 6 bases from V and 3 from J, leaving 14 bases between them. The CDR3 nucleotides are TGTGCCAGCAGCCCCGAGGTAGCGGAAGAGACCCAGTACTTC. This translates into CASSPEVAEETQYF.

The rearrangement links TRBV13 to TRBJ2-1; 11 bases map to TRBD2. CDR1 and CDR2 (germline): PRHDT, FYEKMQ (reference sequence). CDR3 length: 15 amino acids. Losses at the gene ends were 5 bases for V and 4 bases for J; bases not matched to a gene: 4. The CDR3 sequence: CASSPPSGGYNEQFF. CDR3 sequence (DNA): TGTGCCAGCAGCCCTCCTAGCGGGGGGTACAATGAGCAGTTCTTC.

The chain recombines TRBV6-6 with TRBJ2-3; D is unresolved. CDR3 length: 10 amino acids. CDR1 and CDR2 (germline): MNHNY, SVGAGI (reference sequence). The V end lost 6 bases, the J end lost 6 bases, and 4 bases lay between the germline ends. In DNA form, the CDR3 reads TGTGCCAGCAGCGGGGATACGCAGTATTTT. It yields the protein CASSGDTQYF.

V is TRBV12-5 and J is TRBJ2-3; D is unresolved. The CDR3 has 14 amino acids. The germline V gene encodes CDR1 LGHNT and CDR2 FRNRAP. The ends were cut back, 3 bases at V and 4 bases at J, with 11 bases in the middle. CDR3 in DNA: TGTGCTAGTGGTTTTGACGCTCGGGCAGATACGCAGTATTTT. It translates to CASGFDARADTQYF.

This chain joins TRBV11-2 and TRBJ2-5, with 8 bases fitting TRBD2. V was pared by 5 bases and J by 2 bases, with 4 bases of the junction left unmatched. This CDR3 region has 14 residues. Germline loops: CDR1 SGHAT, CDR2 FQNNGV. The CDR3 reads CASSLGGGQETQYF. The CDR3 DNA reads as TGTGCCAGCAGCCTGGGCGGGGGGCAAGAGACCCAGTACTTC.

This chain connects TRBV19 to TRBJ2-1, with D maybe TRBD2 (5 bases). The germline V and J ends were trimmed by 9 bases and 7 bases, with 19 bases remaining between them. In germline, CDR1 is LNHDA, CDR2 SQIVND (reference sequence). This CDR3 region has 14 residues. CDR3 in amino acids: CASRRRERKNEQFF. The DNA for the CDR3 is TGTGCCAGCCGAAGAAGGGAGCGCAAAAATGAGCAGTTCTTC.

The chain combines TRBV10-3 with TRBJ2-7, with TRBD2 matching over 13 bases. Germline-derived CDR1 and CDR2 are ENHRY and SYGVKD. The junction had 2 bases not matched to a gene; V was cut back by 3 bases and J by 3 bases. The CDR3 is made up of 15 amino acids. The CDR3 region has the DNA TGTGCCATCAGTGACACTAGCGGGAGGGACTACGAGCAGTACTTC. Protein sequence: CAISDTSGRDYEQYF.

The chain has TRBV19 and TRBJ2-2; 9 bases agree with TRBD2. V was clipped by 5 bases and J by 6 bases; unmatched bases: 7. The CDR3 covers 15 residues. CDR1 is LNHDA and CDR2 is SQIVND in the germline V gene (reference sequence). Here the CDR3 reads CASSVSGGIAGELFF. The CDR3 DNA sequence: TGTGCCAGTAGTGTGAGCGGGGGGATTGCCGGGGAGCTGTTTTTT.

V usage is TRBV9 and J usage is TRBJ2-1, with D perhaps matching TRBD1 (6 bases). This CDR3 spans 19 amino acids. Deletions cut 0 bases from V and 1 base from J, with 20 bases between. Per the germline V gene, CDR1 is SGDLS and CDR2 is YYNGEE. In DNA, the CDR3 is TGTGCCAGCAGCGTAGATGAAGATTTGACAGGCCCATCCTACAATGAGCAGTTCTTC. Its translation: CASSVDEDLTGPSYNEQFF.

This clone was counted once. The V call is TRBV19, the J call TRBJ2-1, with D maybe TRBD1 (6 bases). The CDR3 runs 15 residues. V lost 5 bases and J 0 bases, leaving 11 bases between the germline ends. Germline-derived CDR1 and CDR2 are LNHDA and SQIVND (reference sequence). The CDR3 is CASSVTGSSYNEQFF. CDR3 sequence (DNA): TGTGCCAGTAGTGTTACAGGGTCCTCCTACAATGAGCAGTTCTTC.

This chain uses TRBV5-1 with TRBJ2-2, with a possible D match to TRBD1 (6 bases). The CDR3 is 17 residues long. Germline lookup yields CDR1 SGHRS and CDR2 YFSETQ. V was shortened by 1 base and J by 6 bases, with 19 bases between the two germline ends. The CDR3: CASSLSSAGEESGELFF. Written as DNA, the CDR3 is TGCGCCAGCAGCTTGTCGAGCGCAGGGGAAGAGTCCGGGGAGCTGTTTTTT.

CDR3 sequence: CASSLGGEGSGETQYF. The CDR3 region has the DNA TGTGCCAGCAGCTTGGGGGGGGAAGGGTCTGGCGAGACCCAGTACTTC. V gene TRBV13 combines with J gene TRBJ2-5; 7 bases are shared with TRBD2. Germline loops: CDR1 PRHDT, CDR2 FYEKMQ (reference sequence). V shed 3 bases and J 5 bases; nucleotides not matched to a gene: 12. This CDR3 contains 16 residues.

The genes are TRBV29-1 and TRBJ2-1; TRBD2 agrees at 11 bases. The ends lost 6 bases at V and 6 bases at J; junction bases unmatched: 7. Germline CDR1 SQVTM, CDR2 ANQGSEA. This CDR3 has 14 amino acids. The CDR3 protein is CSVATSGRGNEQFF. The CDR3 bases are TGCAGCGTGGCCACTAGCGGGAGAGGCAATGAGCAGTTCTTC.